The text below deals with one TCR beta chain. The entry originates in a study of control samples from healthy donors and cancer patients. Some clones are missing from TCRdb's copy, which holds only in-frame ones; the method was immunoSEQ multiplex PCR. The sample holds roughly 170,000 clones, 90% to 95% seen once. CDR1 KGHSH and CDR2 LQKENI come from the germline V gene. CDR3 length: 19 residues. Germline trimming cut 6 bases from V and 2 bases from J; bases unmatched to any gene: 16. The sample consisted of blood. This sequence was found in a woman aged 18-29 years in good health. This rearrangement joins TRBV18 to TRBJ2-3, with 11 bases fitting TRBD2. The CDR3 loop reads CASSLKLTGLADNTDTQYF. CDR3 coding DNA: TGTGCCAGCTCTTTGAAACTGACGGGACTAGCGGATAACACAGATACGCAGTATTTT.